The TCR beta chain described here comes from a study of cytomegalovirus exposure and HLA in healthy donors. General study points: The study had only CMV serostatus as immune exposure information.

The PCR made use of 60 Vbeta and 13 Jbeta primers. The repertoire was sequenced with immunoSEQ multiplex PCR; TCRdb's copy has only in-frame clones and lacks some. The data contain roughly 150,000 clones, 65% to 70% of them seen just once; the ten biggest clones take up about 10%. A note on this clone: The target antigen is unknown.

V gave up 1 base and J gave up 2 bases, with 9 bases separating them. Germline CDR1 and CDR2: SGHVS and FNYEAQ. The CDR3 extends over 14 amino acids. The J gene is TRBJ2-7, the V gene TRBV7-6; D might be TRBD2 (6 bases). The source material was PBMCs. The TCR comes from a young man in good health and CMV-seropositive. The CDR3: CASSLVTGAYEQYF. The CDR3 region has the DNA TGTGCCAGCAGCTTAGTGACGGGGGCCTACGAGCAGTACTTC.